This note documents a single T cell receptor beta chain sequence. This clonotype was recorded many times. Its antigen specificity is not known. Per-nucleotide qualities are absent, and no much larger clonotype sits a single base away. The label giving this sample's treatment or condition can be read as: allogeneic hematopoietic cell transplantation with graft depleted of TCRalphabeta T cells and CD19 B cells. The transplant recipients were children given TCRalphabeta/CD19-depleted allogeneic hematopoietic cell grafts. The data derive from a study of T-cell reconstitution after alpha-beta-depleted transplantation in children (dated by TCRdb to between 2015 and 2016). About the full investigation: Using TCR repertoire profiling, the study followed T-cell immune reconstitution in a quantitative way in children after TCRalphabeta/CD19-depleted allogeneic hematopoietic cell transplantation. What the work shows at the level of the full study, not this receptor alone: The apparently early recovery of alphabetaT-cell counts about two months after transplant reportedly depended on only several hundred rapidly expanded clones that came from non-depleted graft cells. In some patients, the high TCRbeta diversity seen at day 60 was put down to recipient T cells and intrathymic progenitors that had survived conditioning. Over the following months the frequencies of hyperexpanded clones went down, and after one year T-cell counts and TCRbeta diversity were mostly credited to newly produced T cells.

The library came from PCR. TCRdb names Illumina HiSeq 2500 as the instrument used. To normalize quantification of the TCRbeta repertoire, the TCR libraries were built with molecular barcoding that relied on unique molecular identifiers. Using fastp trimming at Q25 and MiXCR clonotype assembly, TCRdb reanalyzed the public sequencing data and kept in-frame beta chains. Entries are consolidated by CDR3 protein sequence, retaining the most common genes and DNA. The table for this sample lists fewer than 500,000 distinct CDR3 sequences; roughly 43% of them were counted only once. 25% to 30% of the sample is held by the ten biggest clonotypes. V loses 6 bases of germline sequence and J loses 5 bases, and the interval between the two ends is 10 bases. CDR1 and CDR2, per the germline V gene, are MNHEY and SVGEGT. Inclusive of the bounding cysteine and phenylalanine, the CDR3 is 12 residues long. Only the CDR3 DNA stays, 36 bases, in frame from base 1.

Sample: PBMCs, taken before TCRalphabeta/CD19-depleted stem cell transplant. The receptor was isolated from a girl aged 2-10 years with aplastic anemia, due to receive a stem cell transplant. The sequence links TRBV6-2 or TRBV6-3 to TRBJ1-1; too little of a D gene remains to name it. This receptor carries the CDR3 CASSPVGTEAFF. The DNA is as follows: TGTGCCAGCAGCCCCGTGGGGACTGAAGCTTTCTTT.